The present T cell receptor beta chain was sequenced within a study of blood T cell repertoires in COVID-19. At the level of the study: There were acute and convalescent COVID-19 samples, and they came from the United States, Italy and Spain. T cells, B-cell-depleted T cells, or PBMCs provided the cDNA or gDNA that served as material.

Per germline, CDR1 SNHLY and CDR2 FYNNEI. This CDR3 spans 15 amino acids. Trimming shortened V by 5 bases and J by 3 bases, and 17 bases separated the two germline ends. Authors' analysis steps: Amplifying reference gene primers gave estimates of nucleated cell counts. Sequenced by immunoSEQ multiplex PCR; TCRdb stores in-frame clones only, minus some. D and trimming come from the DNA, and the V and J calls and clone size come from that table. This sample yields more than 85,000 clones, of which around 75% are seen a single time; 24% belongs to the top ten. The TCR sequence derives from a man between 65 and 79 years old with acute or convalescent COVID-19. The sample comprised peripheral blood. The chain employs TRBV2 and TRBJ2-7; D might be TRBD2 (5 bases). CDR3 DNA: TGTGCCAGCAGTTCTAGCCGCGGCGGCCTCTACGAGCAGTACTTC. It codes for CASSSSRGGLYEQYF.